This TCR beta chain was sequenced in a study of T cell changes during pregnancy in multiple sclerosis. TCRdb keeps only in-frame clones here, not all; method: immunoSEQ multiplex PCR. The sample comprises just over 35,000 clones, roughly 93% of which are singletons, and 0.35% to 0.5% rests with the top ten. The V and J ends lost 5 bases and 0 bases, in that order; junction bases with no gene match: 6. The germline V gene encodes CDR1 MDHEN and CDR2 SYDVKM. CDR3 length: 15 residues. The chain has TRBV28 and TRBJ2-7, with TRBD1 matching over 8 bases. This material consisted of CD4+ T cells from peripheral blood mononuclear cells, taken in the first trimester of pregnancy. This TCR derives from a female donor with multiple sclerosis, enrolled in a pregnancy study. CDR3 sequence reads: CASSTSGTGSYEQYF. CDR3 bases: TGTGCCAGCAGTACCTCCGGGACAGGCTCCTACGAGCAGTACTTC.